This is a list of T cell receptor beta chains from one sample in a study of neurological immune-mediated disorders. TCRdb used MiXCR to reprocess the 5' RACE reads, holding one entry per CDR3 protein. The top ten clones hold 15% of a sample with 70,000 to 95,000 distinct CDR3 sequences, over 15% of them seen once. The material sequenced was PBMCs. The source is a woman aged 40 to 50 in good health. The conserved cysteine and the conserved F or W are not part of the CDR3 here. The D gene is left open where the match is weak.

V gene	J gene	D gene	CDR3 length	CDR3 protein
TRBV20-1	TRBJ2-1	TRBD2	13	SAPHRSGGANEQF
TRBV5-1	TRBJ1-4	.	12	ASSLAAPGEKLF
TRBV20-1	TRBJ2-1	.	9	SAFFYNEQF
TRBV6-2/TRBV6-3	TRBJ2-7	TRBD1	10	ASRWDSLEQY
TRBV4-3	TRBJ1-1	.	11	ASSQDFLGEAF
TRBV20-1	TRBJ1-2	.	12	SPYLEGLSRGYT
TRBV4-3	TRBJ1-1	TRBD1	14	ASSPGTGDSWAEAF
TRBV25-1	TRBJ2-1	TRBD2	14	ASSQEAERGYNEQF
TRBV20-1	TRBJ2-5	.	11	SASRLLPGTQY
TRBV7-2	TRBJ2-3	.	11	ASSPEAADTQY
TRBV6-2/TRBV6-3	TRBJ2-7	TRBD1	13	ASSYSQGAIYEQY
TRBV6-2/TRBV6-3	TRBJ1-1	TRBD1	13	ASSPRTGVWTEAL
TRBV5-1	TRBJ2-3	.	14	ASSDPRSSLEDTQY
TRBV5-1	TRBJ2-7	.	19	ASSTQPHVAGGQGGIYEQY
TRBV13	TRBJ1-1	.	15	ASSPGDILALNTEAF
TRBV6-2/TRBV6-3	TRBJ2-5	TRBD2	13	ASSGLAGRSETQY
TRBV7-2	TRBJ2-4	.	13	ASSLAVGGRNIQY
TRBV6-1	TRBJ1-2	TRBD1	10	ASRRDRGLYT
TRBV7-2	TRBJ2-3	TRBD2	14	ASRPPSGGAPSTQY
TRBV5-6	TRBJ1-6	.	14	ASSPKWSSYNSPLH
TRBV5-6	TRBJ2-1	.	12	ASSRLGSKDEQF
TRBV2	TRBJ2-1	.	12	ASGGAPLYNEQF
TRBV20-1	TRBJ1-5	TRBD1	13	SASATGEAHQPQH
TRBV10-2	TRBJ2-3	.	15	ASSDSGGYISTDTQY
TRBV5-5	TRBJ1-1	.	11	ASSLMLNTEAF
TRBV6-5	TRBJ2-2	.	12	ASSYSGASGELF
TRBV5-1	TRBJ2-2	.	10	ASSANTGELF
TRBV3-1	TRBJ2-1	.	12	ASSQGGRDNEQF
TRBV7-2	TRBJ2-5	.	12	ASSLGAGTATQY
TRBV28	TRBJ2-1	.	13	ASSLQPLSYNEQF
TRBV5-5	TRBJ2-7	.	13	ASRVGEMISYEQY
TRBV7-2	TRBJ2-1	.	11	ASSPGRKNEQF
TRBV4-3	TRBJ2-7	.	12	ASSPAGAGYEQY
TRBV20-1	TRBJ2-5	TRBD1	14	SARAGTGGFPETQY
TRBV5-1	TRBJ1-5	.	11	ASRLKPTQPQH
TRBV2	TRBJ2-3	.	14	ASSEWSGGNTDTQY
TRBV7-2	TRBJ2-2	.	15	ASSPKGRISNTGELF
TRBV15	TRBJ1-6	.	12	ATSGESYNSPLH
TRBV28	TRBJ1-1	.	11	ASRLQDGARAF
TRBV5-1	TRBJ1-2	TRBD1	11	ASSLMGQYGYT
TRBV28	TRBJ2-3	TRBD2	14	ASSFWGGGQGDTQY
TRBV12-3/TRBV12-4	TRBJ2-1	.	9	ASTGQNEQF
TRBV7-2	TRBJ2-7	.	11	ASSLGAAGEQY
TRBV25-1	TRBJ1-3	.	13	ASSPGMNSGNTIY
TRBV24-1	TRBJ2-3	.	12	ATSRDLGADTQY
TRBV21-1	TRBJ2-7	.	12	ASSKLAVTYQQY
TRBV4-1	TRBJ1-3	.	13	ASSQDLQVGNTIY
TRBV5-1	TRBJ1-1	.	11	ASMPGLNTEAF
TRBV5-6	TRBJ2-3	TRBD2	14	ASSLEVAGEADTQY